These 24 T cell receptor beta chains were all obtained from the same sample, sequenced in a study of blood T cell repertoires in COVID-19. Only in-frame clones appear in the TCRdb table, and some are missing; sequencing was by immunoSEQ multiplex PCR. The sample has roughly 570,000 clones; 85% to 90% are singletons. The sample comprised peripheral blood. The receptors stem from a woman between 50 and 59 years old with COVID-19, enrolled during active disease.

As concerns this clone: One end of the junction fails to match germline, which may point to a read error. The CDR3 is CASSPSGLSGVHF. CDR3 DNA sequence: TGTGCCAGCAGCCCGTCCGGCCTTAGCGGGGTCCACTTC. The rearrangement uses TRBV5-4 and TRBJ2-5; TRBD2 agrees at 8 bases. From germline, CDR1 is SGHNT and CDR2 YYREEE (reference sequence). This CDR3 comprises 13 residues.

This chain links TRBV27 with TRBJ1-2; 8 positions agree with TRBD1. J gave up 5 bases and V 6 bases, and 8 bases lay outside the gene matches. This CDR3 has 14 amino acids. Germline CDR1 and CDR2: MNHEY and SMNVEV (reference sequence). The CDR3 coding sequence is TGTGCCAGCAGCACTTCAGGGGGCGGGTATGGCTACACCTTC. This gives the protein CASSTSGGGYGYTF.

The chain couples TRBV5-4 to TRBJ2-3; D unclear. The CDR3 length is 14 residues. The germline V gene encodes CDR1 SGHNT and CDR2 YYREEE (reference sequence). V lost 0 bases to trimming and J lost 2 bases, with 7 bases between them. CDR3 DNA sequence: TGTGCCAGCAGCTTGGTAACTAACACAGATACGCAGTATTTT. It codes for CASSLVTNTDTQYF.

The chain uses TRBV11-3 and TRBJ2-3; tentative D call: TRBD1 (6 bases). The CDR3 is made up of 15 amino acids. CDR1 and CDR2 (germline): SGHNT, YENEEA. V shed 5 bases and J shed 2 bases, with 14 bases lying between them. CDR3 DNA: TGTGCCAGCAGCATATCAGGGGCCTTCACAGATACGCAGTATTTT. Protein sequence: CASSISGAFTDTQYF.

The V gene is TRBV6-1, the J gene TRBJ1-2; no clear D. The CDR3 length is 16 residues. Germline V gene sequence: CDR1 MNHNS, CDR2 SASEGT. The ends were cut back, 1 base at V and 0 bases at J, with 12 bases in the middle. CDR3 residues: CASSEVIQTANYGYTF. Written as DNA, the CDR3 is TGTGCCAGCAGTGAAGTAATACAGACCGCTAACTATGGCTACACCTTC.

This clone showed up just once. J is TRBJ2-7 and V is TRBV4-1; D perhaps matches TRBD1 (6 bases). The CDR3 is 14 amino acids. The V gene's germline CDR1 is MGHRA and CDR2 YSYEKL. V dropped 5 bases and J dropped 3 bases, with 14 bases sitting between them. The CDR3 loop is CASSSGKGDYEQYF. The CDR3 nucleotides read TGCGCCAGCAGCTCAGGGAAGGGGGACTACGAGCAGTACTTC.

The chain is built from TRBV3-1 (or the pseudogene TRBV3-2) and TRBJ1-5, with D possibly TRBD1 on 6 matching bases. CDR3 size: 14 residues. Germline CDR1 LGHDT, CDR2 YNNKEL (reference sequence). With 5 bases removed from V and 3 bases from J, the gap between germline ends came to 11 bases. CDR3 nucleotide sequence: TGTGCCAGCAGCTTCGGACAGCACAATCAGCCCCAGCATTTT. Protein sequence: CASSFGQHNQPQHF.

The genes are TRBV2 and TRBJ1-5, with D perhaps matching TRBD1 (5 bases). CDR3 size: 14 residues. V lost 2 bases to trimming and J lost 7 bases, with 12 bases between them. In germline, CDR1 is SNHLY, CDR2 FYNNEI. This CDR3 is CASSETRTSQPQHF. The CDR3 bases are TGTGCCAGCAGTGAAACCCGGACATCCCAGCCCCAGCATTTT.

The gene calls are TRBV30 and TRBJ1-6; D may be TRBD1 (6 bases). Germline V gives CDR1 GTSNPN, CDR2 SVGIG (reference sequence). Trimming removed 2 bases from V and 7 bases from J, with 12 bases in between. This CDR3 comprises 14 residues. Here the CDR3 reads CAWSLVGGNSPLHF. The CDR3 DNA sequence: TGTGCCTGGAGTCTGGTAGGGGGAAATTCACCCCTCCACTTT.

The chain links TRBV4-1 to TRBJ1-2; 7 bases map to TRBD1. With V trimmed by 2 bases and J by 0 bases, 6 bases remained unmatched. Germline V gives CDR1 MGHRA, CDR2 YSYEKL. The CDR3 sequence is 16 residues long. This chain's CDR3 is CASSQLTGTTNYGYTF. Here the CDR3 DNA reads TGCGCCAGCAGCCAACTGACAGGGACAACTAACTATGGCTACACCTTC.

The gene calls are TRBV30 and TRBJ1-6; no clear D. With 3 bases removed from V and 3 bases from J, the gap between germline ends came to 9 bases. Germline CDR1 reads GTSNPN; CDR2 reads SVGIG (reference sequence). CDR3 size: 14 residues. CDR3: CAWRKERYNSPLHF. The CDR3 region has the DNA TGTGCCTGGAGAAAGGAGCGCTATAATTCACCCCTCCACTTT.

The V gene is TRBV9, the J gene TRBJ2-5; D remains ambiguous. Trimming removed 0 bases at V and 2 bases at J, with 8 bases between. CDR1 is SGDLS, CDR2 YYNGEE, per germline. The length of the CDR3 is 14 residues. The CDR3 reads CASSVGPTQETQYF. Here the CDR3 DNA reads TGTGCCAGCAGCGTAGGCCCGACACAAGAGACCCAGTACTTC.

The V gene is TRBV12-3 or TRBV12-4, the J gene TRBJ2-7; D remains unclear. There are 13 residues in the CDR3. V was clipped by 3 bases and J by 4 bases, with 10 bases between them. This chain's CDR3 is CASSFKLWYEQYF. CDR3 in DNA: TGTGCCAGCAGTTTTAAGCTGTGGTACGAGCAGTACTTC.

The chain employs TRBV10-3 and TRBJ1-4; TRBD1 agrees at 8 bases. Germline CDR1 reads ENHRY; CDR2 reads SYGVKD. J gave up 5 bases and V 9 bases, and 5 bases lay outside the gene matches. This CDR3 is built from 13 residues. Here the CDR3 DNA reads TGTGCCATTGGAACAGGGGGGAATGAAAAACTGTTTTTT. Translated, it gives CAIGTGGNEKLFF.

The chain joins TRBV6-5 to TRBJ1-1, with 9 bases aligning to TRBD1. J lost 5 bases, V lost 7 bases, and 11 bases had no gene match. In germline, CDR1 is MNHEY, CDR2 SVGAGI. The CDR3 runs to 15 residues. The CDR3 region is CASNNPGTGWTEAFF. The DNA of the CDR3 is TGTGCCAGCAATAATCCCGGGACAGGGTGGACTGAAGCTTTCTTT.

The V gene is TRBV29-1, the J gene TRBJ1-2, with 11 bases matching TRBD1. There are 14 residues in the CDR3. Germline loops: CDR1 SQVTM, CDR2 ANQGSEA. The V gene end was trimmed by 7 bases and the J gene end by 4 bases; junction bases not matched to a gene: 8. CDR3 sequence reads: CSERTGGDGYGYTF. The CDR3 nucleotides are TGCAGCGAGAGGACAGGGGGCGATGGCTATGGCTACACCTTC.

The chain has TRBV6-1 and TRBJ1-2; D ambiguous. Trimming cost V 2 bases and J 0 bases, with 7 bases left between them. Germline V CDR1 and CDR2: MNHNS, SASEGT. The CDR3 contains 14 residues. Here the CDR3 reads CASSELEANYGYTF. The CDR3 region has the DNA TGTGCCAGCAGTGAACTAGAGGCTAACTATGGCTACACCTTC.

A single count supports this clone. The V and J genes are TRBV11-2 and TRBJ1-2; 11 bases agree with TRBD1. Germline loops: CDR1 SGHAT, CDR2 FQNNGV. This CDR3 region has 15 residues. Trimming cost V 5 bases and J 8 bases; bases outside gene matches: 10. CDR3 protein: CASSRRDRGMEGYTF. CDR3 nucleotides: TGTGCCAGCAGCCGTCGGGACAGGGGGATGGAGGGCTACACCTTC.

The V call is TRBV18, the J call TRBJ2-1; 8 bases match TRBD2. CDR1 KGHSH and CDR2 LQKENI come from the germline V gene. The CDR3 covers 14 residues. Germline trimming cut 4 bases from V and 7 bases from J; bases unmatched to any gene: 6. The CDR3 spells CASSLGASGNEQFF. As DNA, the CDR3 is TGTGCCAGCTCACTGGGGGCTAGCGGGAATGAGCAGTTCTTC.

This clone was counted a single time. The chain recombines TRBV2 with TRBJ2-1; D is unclear. V was trimmed by 3 bases and J by 0 bases, leaving 6 bases between them. The CDR3 has 14 amino acids. Germline V gene lookup returns CDR1 SNHLY and CDR2 FYNNEI. The CDR3 bases are TGTGCCAGCAGTGAGGCCAGCTCCTACAATGAGCAGTTCTTC. Translation gives CASSEASSYNEQFF.

V gene TRBV30 combines with J gene TRBJ1-1; 7 bases line up with TRBD1. The ends lost 7 bases at V and 3 bases at J; junction bases unmatched: 8. CDR1 and CDR2 (germline): GTSNPN, SVGIG (reference sequence). CDR3 length: 13 residues. This chain's CDR3 is CAFTPDRYTEAFF. CDR3 nucleotides: TGTGCCTTCACCCCGGACAGGTACACTGAAGCTTTCTTT.

The rearrangement links TRBV20-1 to TRBJ2-7; D is uncertain. V was shortened by 7 bases and J by 5 bases, with 12 bases between the two germline ends. The CDR3 is 11 residues long. CDR1 and CDR2 from the germline V gene are DFQATT and SNEGSKA (reference sequence). This CDR3 reads CSGISGDEQYF. The DNA of the CDR3 is TGCAGTGGCATCTCCGGAGACGAGCAGTACTTC.

The chain employs TRBV24-1 and TRBJ2-1, with a weak D call TRBD2 (5 bases). Germline CDR1 and CDR2: KGHDR and SFDVKD. The V end lost 4 bases, the J end lost 12 bases, and 12 bases lay between the germline ends. The CDR3 spans 12 residues. This CDR3 is CATSDPESGQFF. The CDR3 DNA reads TGTGCCACCAGTGACCCCGAGAGCGGGCAGTTCTTC.

The gene calls are TRBV7-2 and TRBJ2-3, with 8 bases fitting TRBD2. Losses at the gene ends were 6 bases for V and 5 bases for J; bases not matched to a gene: 10. This CDR3 has 15 residues. Germline CDR1 SGHTA, CDR2 FQGNSA. This CDR3 is CASSPREGGKDTQYF. The CDR3 nucleotides read TGTGCCAGCAGTCCACGGGAGGGGGGGAAAGATACGCAGTATTTT.